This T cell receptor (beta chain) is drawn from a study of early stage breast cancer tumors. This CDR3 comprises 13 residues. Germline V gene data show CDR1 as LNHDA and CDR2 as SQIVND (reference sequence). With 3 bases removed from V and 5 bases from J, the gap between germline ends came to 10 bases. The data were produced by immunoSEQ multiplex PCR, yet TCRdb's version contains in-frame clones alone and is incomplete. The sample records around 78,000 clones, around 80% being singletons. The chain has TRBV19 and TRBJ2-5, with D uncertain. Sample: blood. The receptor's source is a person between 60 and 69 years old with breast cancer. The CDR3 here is CASSIGFQETQYF. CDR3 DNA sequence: TGTGCCAGTAGTATTGGCTTTCAGGAGACCCAGTACTTC.